The entry below gives a single TCR beta chain sequence along with its context. Donors were systemically healthy Caucasian individuals from Russia aged 6 to 90 years. V lost 5 bases and J lost 4, with 17 bases in between. The CDR3 spans 16 residues. The sample is drawn from a study of blood T cells in healthy people across ages. Primed by a sample-barcoded 5' primer and a J-beta primer mix, a second PCR proceeded for 7 to 11 cycles. Every sample returned 2.5 million or more CDR3-containing paired-end reads. TCRdb re-called the 5' RACE reads through MiXCR, storing one row per CDR3 protein. The table lists 1.2 million to 1.5 million distinct CDR3 sequences, roughly 64% of them singletons.

Sequencing used blood. The chain uses TRBV12-3 or TRBV12-4 and TRBJ1-4; D gene ambiguous. The receptor was derived from a young man in good health. CDR3: CASSGFPGSLNEKLFF. Here the CDR3 DNA reads TGTGCCAGCAGTGGGTTCCCCGGGTCTCTTAATGAAAAACTGTTTTTT.